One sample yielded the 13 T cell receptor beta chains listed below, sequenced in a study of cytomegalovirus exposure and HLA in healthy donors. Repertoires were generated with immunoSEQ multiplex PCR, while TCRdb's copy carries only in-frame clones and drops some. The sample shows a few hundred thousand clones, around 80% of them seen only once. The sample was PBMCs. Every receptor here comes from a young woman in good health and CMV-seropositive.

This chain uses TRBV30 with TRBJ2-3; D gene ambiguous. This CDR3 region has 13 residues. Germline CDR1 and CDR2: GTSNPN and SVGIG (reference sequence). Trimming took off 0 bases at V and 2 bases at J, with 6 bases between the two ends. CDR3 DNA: TGTGCCTGGAGTGTACTCAACACAGATACGCAGTATTTT. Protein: CAWSVLNTDTQYF.

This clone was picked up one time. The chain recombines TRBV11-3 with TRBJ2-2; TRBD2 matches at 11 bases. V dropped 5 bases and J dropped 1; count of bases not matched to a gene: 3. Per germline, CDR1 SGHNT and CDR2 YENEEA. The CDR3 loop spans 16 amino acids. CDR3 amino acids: CASSPGTSGNTGELFF. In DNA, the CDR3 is TGTGCCAGCAGCCCTGGGACTAGCGGGAACACCGGGGAGCTGTTTTTT. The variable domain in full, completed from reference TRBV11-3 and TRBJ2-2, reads EAGVVQSPRYKIIEKKQPVAFWCNPISGHNTLYWYLQNLGQGPELLIRYENEEAVDDSQLPKDRFSAERLKGVDSTLKIQPAELGDSAVYLCASSPGTSGNTGELFFGEGSRLTVL.

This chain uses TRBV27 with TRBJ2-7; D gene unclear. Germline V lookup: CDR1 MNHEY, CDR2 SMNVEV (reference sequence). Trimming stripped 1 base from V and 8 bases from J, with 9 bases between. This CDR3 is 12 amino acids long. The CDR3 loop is CASSLLGEKQYF. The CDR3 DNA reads TGTGCCAGCAGTTTATTAGGAGAAAAGCAGTACTTC.

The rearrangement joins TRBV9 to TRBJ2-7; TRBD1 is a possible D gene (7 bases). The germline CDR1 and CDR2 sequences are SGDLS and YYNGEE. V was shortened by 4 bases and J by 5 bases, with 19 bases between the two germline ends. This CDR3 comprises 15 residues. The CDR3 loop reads CASSPQGGWENEQYF. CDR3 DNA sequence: TGTGCCAGCAGCCCCCAGGGGGGATGGGAGAACGAGCAGTACTTC. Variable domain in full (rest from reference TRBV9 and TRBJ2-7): DSGVTQTPKHLITATGQRVTLRCSPRSGDLSVYWYQQSLDQGLQFLIQYYNGEERAKGNILERFSAQQFPDLHSELNLSSLELGDSALYFCASSPQGGWENEQYFGPGTRLTVT.

CDR3 nucleotide sequence: TGCGCCAGCAGCCAAGAGGGGGATTACCTCTACAATGAGCAGTTCTTC. It yields the protein CASSQEGDYLYNEQFF. The chain employs TRBV4-3 and TRBJ2-1, with D tentatively TRBD1 or TRBD2 (5 bases each). V was clipped by 0 bases and J by 3 bases, with 12 bases between them. Germline V lookup: CDR1 LGHNA, CDR2 YSLEER. CDR3 size: 16 residues.

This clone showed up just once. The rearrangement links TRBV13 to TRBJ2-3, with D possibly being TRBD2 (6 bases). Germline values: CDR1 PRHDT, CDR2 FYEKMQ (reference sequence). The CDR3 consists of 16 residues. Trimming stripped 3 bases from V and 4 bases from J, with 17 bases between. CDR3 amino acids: CASSFEGLEEADTQYF. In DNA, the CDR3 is TGTGCCAGCAGCTTTGAGGGACTCGAAGAAGCAGATACGCAGTATTTT.

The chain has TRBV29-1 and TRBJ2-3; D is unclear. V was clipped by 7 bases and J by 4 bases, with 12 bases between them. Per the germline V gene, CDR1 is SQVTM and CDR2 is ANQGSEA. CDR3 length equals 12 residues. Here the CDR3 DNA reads TGCAGCGCACTCCATGGGGCAGATACGCAGTATTTT. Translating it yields CSALHGADTQYF.

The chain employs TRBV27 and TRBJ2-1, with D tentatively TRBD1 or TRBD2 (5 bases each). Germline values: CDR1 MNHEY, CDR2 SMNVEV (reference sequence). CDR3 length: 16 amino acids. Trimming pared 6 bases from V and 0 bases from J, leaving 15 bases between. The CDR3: CASRTPRGSSYNEQFF. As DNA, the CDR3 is TGTGCCAGCAGGACCCCACGGGGCAGCTCCTACAATGAGCAGTTCTTC.

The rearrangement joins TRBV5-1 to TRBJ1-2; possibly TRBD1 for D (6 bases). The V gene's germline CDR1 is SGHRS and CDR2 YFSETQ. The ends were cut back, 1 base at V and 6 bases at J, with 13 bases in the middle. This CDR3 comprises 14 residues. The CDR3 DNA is TGCGCCAGCAGCTTGCGGGCAGGGGAAGATGGCTACACCTTC. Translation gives CASSLRAGEDGYTF. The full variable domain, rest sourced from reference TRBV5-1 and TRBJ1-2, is KAGVTQTPRYLIKTRGQQVTLSCSPISGHRSVSWYQQTPGQGLQFLFEYFSETQRNKGNFPGRFSGRQFSNSRSEMNVSTLELGDSALYLCASSLRAGEDGYTFGSGTRLTVV.

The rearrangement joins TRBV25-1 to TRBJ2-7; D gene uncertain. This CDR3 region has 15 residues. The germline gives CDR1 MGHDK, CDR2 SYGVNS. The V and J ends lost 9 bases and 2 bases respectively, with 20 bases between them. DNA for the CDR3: TGTGCCAGGATGCCATTAGGGTGCCCCACCTACGAGCAGTACTTC. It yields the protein CARMPLGCPTYEQYF.

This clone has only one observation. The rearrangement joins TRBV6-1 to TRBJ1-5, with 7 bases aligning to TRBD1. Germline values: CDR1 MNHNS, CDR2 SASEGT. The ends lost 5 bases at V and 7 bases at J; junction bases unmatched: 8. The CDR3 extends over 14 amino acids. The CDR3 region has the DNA TGTGCCAGCAGTTTGACAGGGAAAGGGCAGCCCCAGCATTTT. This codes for CASSLTGKGQPQHF.

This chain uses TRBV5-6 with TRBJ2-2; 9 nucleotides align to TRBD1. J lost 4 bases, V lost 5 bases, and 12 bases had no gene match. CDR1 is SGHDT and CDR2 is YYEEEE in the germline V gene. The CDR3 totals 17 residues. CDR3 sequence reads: CASSWDRANEGTGELFF. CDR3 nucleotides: TGTGCCAGCAGTTGGGACAGGGCCAACGAAGGCACCGGGGAGCTGTTTTTT.

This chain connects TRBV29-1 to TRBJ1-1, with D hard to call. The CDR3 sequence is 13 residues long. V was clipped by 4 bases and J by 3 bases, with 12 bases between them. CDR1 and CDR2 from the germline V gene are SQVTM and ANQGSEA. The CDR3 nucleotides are TGCAGCGTTGCCCTGACTGTGGACACTGAAGCTTTCTTT. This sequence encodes CSVALTVDTEAFF. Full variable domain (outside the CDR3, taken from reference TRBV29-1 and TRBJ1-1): SAVISQKPSRDICQRGTSLTIQCQVDSQVTMMFWYRQQPGQSLTLIATANQGSEATYESGFVIDKFPISRPNLTFSTLTVSNMSPEDSSIYLCSVALTVDTEAFFGQGTRLTVV.